This T cell receptor beta chain was identified during a study of PD-L1 blockade in urothelial cancer. At the level of the study: Male sex and bladder-origin urothelial cancer were recorded for about nine tenths of the roughly 29 patients. Median T cell yield per blood sample was 110,000 to 150,000 cells.

Germline CDR1 and CDR2: MNHEY and SMNVEV (reference sequence). The V and J ends lost 6 bases and 4 bases respectively, with 18 bases between them. CDR3 size: 15 residues. Regarding time point: pretreatment peripheral blood. Repertoires were generated with immunoSEQ multiplex PCR, while TCRdb's copy carries only in-frame clones and drops some. The sample lists about 95,000 clones; 87% were seen once. Sequenced material: PBMCs, taken around atezolizumab (anti-PD-L1) treatment. V is TRBV27 and J is TRBJ2-5, with unresolved D. This TCR was sampled from a man aged 55 to 70 with urothelial cancer. This CDR3 is CASSPADVLRETQYF. The CDR3, as DNA: TGTGCCAGCAGCCCTGCGGATGTACTGAGAGAGACCCAGTACTTC.